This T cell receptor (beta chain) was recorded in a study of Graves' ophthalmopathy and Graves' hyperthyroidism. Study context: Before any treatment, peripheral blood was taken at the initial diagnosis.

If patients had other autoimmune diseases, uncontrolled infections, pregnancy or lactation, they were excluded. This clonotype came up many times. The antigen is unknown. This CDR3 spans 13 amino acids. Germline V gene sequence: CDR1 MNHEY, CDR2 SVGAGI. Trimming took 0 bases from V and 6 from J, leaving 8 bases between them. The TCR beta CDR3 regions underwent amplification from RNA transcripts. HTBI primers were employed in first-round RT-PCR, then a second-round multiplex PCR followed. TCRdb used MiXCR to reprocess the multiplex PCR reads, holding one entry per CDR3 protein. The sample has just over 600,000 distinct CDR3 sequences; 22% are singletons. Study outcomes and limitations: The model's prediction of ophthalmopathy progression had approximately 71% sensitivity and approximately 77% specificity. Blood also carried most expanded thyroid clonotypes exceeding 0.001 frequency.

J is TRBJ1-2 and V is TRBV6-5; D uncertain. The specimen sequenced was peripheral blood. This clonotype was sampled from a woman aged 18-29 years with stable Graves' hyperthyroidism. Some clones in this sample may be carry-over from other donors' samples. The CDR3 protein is CASSYSRVDGYTF. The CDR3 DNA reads TGTGCCAGCAGTTACTCGAGAGTGGATGGCTACACCTTC.